This entry lists 20 T cell receptor beta chains sequenced from one sample in a study of spatial heterogeneity in lung cancer. The time point denotes: sample taken at primary tumor resection. Material for sequencing was whole RNA from tumor, nontumor lung or frozen PBMC, left unsorted. TCRdb re-called the 5' RACE reads through MiXCR, storing one row per CDR3 protein. Of around 24,000 distinct CDR3 sequences listed, 6.9% were seen once; the top ten hold approximately 15%. The sample in question was PBMCs, obtained at surgery. These TCRs come from a male donor with early-stage non-small cell lung cancer.

This clonotype was observed at least ten times. The chain combines TRBV27 with TRBJ2-3; D unclear. CDR1 is MNHEY and CDR2 is SMNVEV in the germline V gene (reference sequence). Trimming removed 6 bases at V and 0 bases at J, with 7 bases between. This CDR3 comprises 13 residues. The CDR3 here is CASSTPSTDTQYF. DNA of the CDR3: TGTGCCAGCAGCACCCCAAGCACAGATACGCAGTATTTT.

This clonotype was seen more than once but under ten times. This sequence joins TRBV11-2 and TRBJ2-1; 9 bases line up with TRBD2. Germline CDR1 SGHAT, CDR2 FQNNGV. Germline trimming cut 5 bases from V and 5 bases from J; bases unmatched to any gene: 4. The CDR3 contains 14 residues. The DNA of the CDR3 is TGTGCCAGCAGCGGACTAGCGAAAAACAATGAGCAGTTCTTC. Protein sequence: CASSGLAKNNEQFF.

This clonotype came up many times. V usage is TRBV2 and J usage is TRBJ2-3, with D maybe TRBD2 (5 bases). Germline V gives CDR1 SNHLY, CDR2 FYNNEI. Between the trimmed V and J ends, which lost 4 bases and 2 bases, there was a span of 7 bases. The CDR3 is 13 amino acids. In DNA form, the CDR3 reads TGTGCCAGCAGTGGAGGGATCACAGATACGCAGTATTTT. The encoded protein is CASSGGITDTQYF.

This clonotype was seen only once. This chain links TRBV3-1 with TRBJ1-1; possible D gene TRBD1, 5 bases. The CDR3 extends over 12 amino acids. V lost 4 bases, J lost 6 bases, and 9 bases lay in between. Germline V gene sequence: CDR1 LGHDT, CDR2 YNNKEL (reference sequence). The DNA for the CDR3 is TGTGCCAGCAGCCGGCAGGGTTCTGAAGCTTTCTTT. It codes for CASSRQGSEAFF.

The chain couples TRBV11-2 to TRBJ1-5; no clear D. CDR1 SGHAT and CDR2 FQNNGV come from the germline V gene. Deletions cut 0 bases from V and 5 bases from J, with 11 bases between. CDR3 length equals 15 residues. As DNA, the CDR3 is TGTGCCAGCAGCTTAGACCTGAGGGTCGATCAGCCCCAGCATTTT. It codes for CASSLDLRVDQPQHF.

This clonotype was seen a few times. The gene calls are TRBV7-9 and TRBJ2-5; 9 bases match TRBD1. J was trimmed by 3 bases and V by 2 bases; bases with no gene match: 4. Germline CDR1 is SEHNR and CDR2 is FQNEAQ (reference sequence). CDR3 size: 15 residues. As DNA, the CDR3 is TGTGCCAGCAGCTTATTAACAGGGGGCGAAGAGACCCAGTACTTC. Protein product: CASSLLTGGEETQYF. The full variable domain, rest sourced from reference TRBV7-9 and TRBJ2-5, is DTGVSQNPRHKITKRGQNVTFRCDPISEHNRLYWYRQTLGQGPEFLTYFQNEAQLEKSRLLSDRFSAERPKGSFSTLEIQRTEQGDSAMYLCASSLLTGGEETQYFGPGTRLLVL.

The table lists this clonotype with many counts. This chain uses TRBV15 with TRBJ2-3; 9 nucleotides line up with TRBD2. J lost 4 bases, V lost 3 bases, and 8 bases had no gene match. CDR3 length equals 16 residues. CDR1 and CDR2 from the germline V gene are LNHNV and YYDKDF (reference sequence). The CDR3 is CATSSYLAGIPDTQYF. CDR3 DNA sequence: TGTGCCACCAGCAGTTATCTAGCGGGAATACCAGATACGCAGTATTTT.

The rearrangement joins TRBV28 to TRBJ2-1; D is perhaps TRBD2 (5 bases). The CDR3 is 15 residues long. The V and J ends lost 1 base and 5 bases respectively, with 12 bases between them. CDR1 is MDHEN, CDR2 SYDVKM, per germline. The CDR3 DNA is TGTGCCAGCAGTTTATACGGGGAAGGTAACAATGAGCAGTTCTTC. Protein product: CASSLYGEGNNEQFF.

This clonotype is judged medium-sized. The V call is TRBV9, the J call TRBJ2-1; D is uncertain. The V end lost 2 bases, the J end lost 6 bases, and 9 bases lay between the germline ends. The CDR3 extends over 13 amino acids. Looked up from germline, CDR1 is SGDLS and CDR2 is YYNGEE. The CDR3 is CASSVSPANEQFF. As DNA, the CDR3 is TGTGCCAGCAGCGTCTCTCCGGCCAATGAGCAGTTCTTC.

This clonotype was recorded many times. The V call is TRBV14, the J call TRBJ1-6, with no clear D. Germline CDR1 is SGHDN and CDR2 is FVKESK. V lost 0 bases and J lost 19, with 16 bases in between. The CDR3 is made up of 13 amino acids. The CDR3, as DNA: TGTGCCAGCAGCCAAGATAGTGGCGGCGTACCTCACTTT. This encodes CASSQDSGGVPHF.

A word on this clonotype: The junction shows a germline mismatch at one end, possibly a read error. V usage is TRBV6-1 and J usage is TRBJ1-5; 7 bases map to TRBD1. Germline CDR1 reads MNHNS; CDR2 reads SASEGT. CDR3 length: 16 amino acids. CDR3 protein: CASTEWRGQPYQPQHF. CDR3 nucleotide sequence: TGTGCCAGCACTGAATGGAGGGGACAGCCATATCAGCCCCAGCATTTT.

This clonotype was seen only a few times. The genes are TRBV5-1 and TRBJ2-6; 12 bases line up with TRBD1. Unmatched junction bases numbered 6, after V lost 1 base and J lost 4 bases. The germline V gene has CDR1 SGHRS and CDR2 YFSETQ. CDR3 length equals 18 residues. The CDR3 sequence is CASSLRDRGLDGANVLTF. The CDR3 nucleotides read TGCGCCAGCAGCTTGCGGGACAGGGGGCTCGACGGGGCCAACGTCCTGACTTTC.

In this sample, this clonotype turned up many times. The chain uses TRBV10-3 and TRBJ2-7; TRBD1 matches at 8 bases. The CDR3 length is 15 residues. Trimming took 8 bases from V and 4 from J; bases not matched to a gene: 13. The germline V gene encodes CDR1 ENHRY and CDR2 SYGVKD. The CDR3 sequence is CAIVRTGRRGYEQYF. The CDR3 bases are TGTGCCATCGTACGGACAGGGCGGAGGGGGTACGAGCAGTACTTC.

This clonotype was detected many times. The chain combines TRBV5-5 with TRBJ1-1, with 11 bases that match TRBD1. The CDR3 is 18 amino acids. The germline V gene encodes CDR1 SGHKS and CDR2 YYEKEE (reference sequence). V lost 3 bases to trimming and J lost 1 base; unmatched junction nucleotides: 11. The CDR3 sequence: CASSSIPGTGGANTEAFF. For the CDR3, the DNA is TGTGCCAGCAGCTCAATACCCGGGACAGGGGGAGCGAACACTGAAGCTTTCTTT.

This clonotype was detected many times. The V gene is TRBV12-3 or TRBV12-4, the J gene TRBJ1-3, with a possible D match to TRBD1 (5 bases). The CDR3 runs to 14 residues. Trimming shortened V by 4 bases and J by 2 bases, and 9 bases separated the two germline ends. DNA for the CDR3: TGTGCCAGCAGTTATGGAGGGGCTGGAAACACCATATATTTT. This translates into CASSYGGAGNTIYF.

This clonotype appeared many times. The chain couples TRBV7-2 to TRBJ2-7; perhaps TRBD1 as D (5 bases). The V end was cut by 0 bases, the J end by 7 bases, with 10 bases between. This CDR3 has 13 residues. Germline V lookup: CDR1 SGHTA, CDR2 FQGNSA. The CDR3 loop reads CASSLARQGEQYV. CDR3 in DNA: TGTGCCAGCAGCTTAGCGCGCCAGGGTGAGCAGTACGTC.

This clonotype was observed a handful of times. This chain joins TRBV21-1 and TRBJ2-7; the table's D gene call, TRBD1, was not cross checked with the DNA. TRBV21-1 is given as a pseudogene. The CDR3 length is 16 residues. CDR3 region: CASSNRGRGPSYEQYF. In DNA, the CDR3 is TGTGCCAGCAGCAATAGAGGTAGGGGGCCCTCCTACGAGCAGTACTTC.

A word on this clonotype: A much larger clonotype is one base distant, so this may be a read error. The chain employs TRBV12-3 or TRBV12-4 and TRBJ1-5; unclear D gene. This CDR3 is built from 12 residues. Trimming stripped 5 bases from V and 6 bases from J, with 8 bases between. CDR3 in amino acids: CASSEWSQPQHF. The CDR3 DNA follows: TGTGCCAGCAGTGAATGGAGTCAGCCCCAGCATTTT.

A few counts support this clonotype. V and J are TRBV4-2 and TRBJ2-4; TRBD2 aligns across 10 bases. V trimming: 3 bases; J trimming: 6 bases; junction bases outside the gene matches: 20. CDR1 is LGHNA and CDR2 is YNFKEQ in the germline V gene. This CDR3 contains 20 residues. The CDR3 spells CASSQADFGSGRAVGNIQYF. CDR3 in DNA: TGTGCCAGCAGCCAGGCAGACTTTGGGAGCGGGAGGGCTGTAGGAAACATTCAGTACTTC.

This clonotype was counted at least ten times. The genes are TRBV9 and TRBJ2-1; 7 bases fit TRBD2. CDR3 size: 16 residues. J lost 0 bases, V lost 0 bases, and 3 bases had no gene match. Germline V lookup: CDR1 SGDLS, CDR2 YYNGEE. CDR3 DNA: TGTGCCAGCAGCGTAGCCGGACTAGGCTCCTACAATGAGCAGTTCTTC. Translated, it gives CASSVAGLGSYNEQFF.